Each of the 22 T cell receptor beta chains below was sequenced from the same sample in a study of blood T cells in healthy people across ages. A second about 6 to 12 cycle PCR used barcoded and J-beta primers. In TCRdb, the 5' RACE reads were re-called with MiXCR into one record per CDR3 protein. This sample has roughly 830,000 distinct CDR3 sequences; around 68% occur once, and the top ten carry roughly a quarter. Sequences were obtained from blood. All receptors come from a man in his thirties or forties in good health.

V usage is TRBV6-2 or TRBV6-3 and J usage is TRBJ2-5, with a tentative D call TRBD2 (6 bases). Trimming removed 9 bases at V and 5 bases at J, with 16 bases between. The germline V gene has CDR1 MNHEY and CDR2 SVGEGT. The CDR3 has 13 residues. The CDR3 sequence: CARSMGLGETQYF. For the CDR3, the DNA is TGTGCCAGAAGCATGGGACTCGGGGAGACCCAGTACTTC.

Of note for this clonotype: Germline is not matched at one junction end, which may reflect a read error. V gene TRBV7-3 combines with J gene TRBJ2-5, with D possibly matching TRBD2 (7 bases). Germline assignment: CDR1 SGHTA and CDR2 FQGTGA. The CDR3 has 15 amino acids. For the CDR3, the DNA is TGTGCCAGTAGCTCACTACGCGGGGGCCTAGAGACCCAGTACTTC. Protein sequence: CASSSLRGGLETQYF. Together with reference TRBV7-3 and TRBJ2-5, the CDR3 gives the full variable domain: GAGVSQTPSNKVTEKGKYVELRCDPISGHTALYWYRQSLGQGPEFLIYFQGTGAADDSGLPNDRFFAVRPEGSVSTLKIQRTERGDSAVYLCASSSLRGGLETQYFGPGTRLLVL.

A remark on this clonotype: A clone one base away is much larger, so this may be a read error. This chain connects TRBV4-3 to TRBJ2-1, with 7 bases fitting TRBD2. Per germline, CDR1 LGHNA and CDR2 YSLEER. This CDR3 is built from 15 residues. V was clipped by 4 bases and J by 8 bases; unmatched bases: 11. The CDR3 reads CASSPAGGGGHEQFF. CDR3 DNA sequence: TGCGCCAGCAGCCCAGCCGGCGGGGGAGGGCATGAGCAGTTCTTC.

The chain has TRBV29-1 and TRBJ2-1, with a tentative D call TRBD2 (5 bases). Deletions cut 3 bases from V and 6 bases from J, with 15 bases between. Germline values: CDR1 SQVTM, CDR2 ANQGSEA. The CDR3 is 14 residues long. The CDR3 spells CSVDPRAGTNEQFF. CDR3 nucleotides: TGCAGCGTTGACCCGAGGGCAGGTACCAATGAGCAGTTCTTC.

CDR3 amino acids: CASSQHGDNEKLFF. CDR3 DNA: TGCGCCAGCAGCCAACACGGGGATAATGAAAAACTGTTTTTT. This rearrangement joins TRBV4-3 to TRBJ1-4; no clear D. Germline loops: CDR1 LGHNA, CDR2 YSLEER. The CDR3 has 14 amino acids. V gave up 2 bases and J gave up 4 bases, with 8 bases separating them.

The chain joins TRBV5-4 to TRBJ2-3; tentative D call: TRBD2 (5 bases). V lost 5 bases to trimming and J lost 8 bases, with 21 bases between them. The CDR3 loop spans 15 amino acids. Germline values: CDR1 SGHNT, CDR2 YYREEE (reference sequence). The DNA for the CDR3 is TGTGCCAGCAGTACCGGCGGGTCTGGGAAGGCTACGCAGTATTTT. Residues: CASSTGGSGKATQYF.

This clonotype was counted many times. J is TRBJ2-7 and V is TRBV12-3 or TRBV12-4; tentatively, D is TRBD2 (6 bases). V lost 3 bases and J lost 7, with 10 bases in between. This CDR3 spans 12 amino acids. The CDR3 sequence is CASSFRGYEQYF. Written as DNA, the CDR3 is TGTGCCAGCAGTTTCCGGGGGTATGAGCAGTACTTC.

V usage is TRBV6-6 and J usage is TRBJ2-5, with D unclear. The CDR3 runs 11 residues. Trimming left V 7 bases short and J 1 base short, with 4 bases between. Germline V gene data show CDR1 as MNHNY and CDR2 as SVGAGI (reference sequence). DNA for the CDR3: TGTGCCAGCACAGCCCAAGAGACCCAGTACTTC. Translating it yields CASTAQETQYF.

V gene TRBV15 combines with J gene TRBJ1-5; D may be TRBD1 (5 bases). The CDR3 is 14 residues long. V was pared by 0 bases and J by 5 bases, with 8 bases between. The germline gives CDR1 LNHNV, CDR2 YYDKDF (reference sequence). This chain's CDR3 is CATSRDRVDQPQHF. DNA of the CDR3: TGTGCCACCAGCAGAGACAGGGTGGATCAGCCCCAGCATTTT.

The rearrangement joins TRBV7-9 to TRBJ1-6; 8 bases match TRBD1. This CDR3 has 16 amino acids. V trimming: 2 bases; J trimming: 8 bases; junction bases outside the gene matches: 8. Germline CDR1 and CDR2: SEHNR and FQNEAQ (reference sequence). The CDR3: CASSLPGQGTHSPLHF. The CDR3 DNA sequence: TGTGCCAGCAGCTTACCCGGACAGGGTACCCATTCACCCCTCCACTTT.

V is TRBV7-9 and J is TRBJ2-7, with D perhaps matching TRBD1 or TRBD2 (6 bases each). TRBJ2-5 explains the end of the DNA better; the J call may be wrong. From germline, CDR1 is SEHNR and CDR2 FQNEAQ (reference sequence). The length of the CDR3 is 14 residues. CDR3 in DNA: TGTGCCAGCAACTCCCCCCGGGGGCGAGAGACCCAGTACTTC. It encodes CASNSPRGRETQYF.

The chain has TRBV6-6 and TRBJ2-7; TRBD1 might be the D (5 bases). CDR1 and CDR2 (germline): MNHNY, SVGAGI (reference sequence). The ends were cut back, 5 bases at V and 7 bases at J, with 21 bases in the middle. The CDR3 spans 15 residues. The CDR3 nucleotides read TGTGCCAGCAGTCCATCTCCATGGGGCCTCTGGGAGCAGTACTTC. It specifies CASSPSPWGLWEQYF.

The chain recombines TRBV15 with TRBJ2-5; 8 nucleotides agree with TRBD1. The DNA end is more similar to TRBJ2-1, so the J call may be wrong. The CDR3 is 15 residues long. Germline-derived CDR1 and CDR2 are LNHNV and YYDKDF (reference sequence). For the CDR3, the DNA is TGTGCCACCAGCAGAGGGACAGGGAATCAAGAGACCCAGTTCTTC. Translated, it gives CATSRGTGNQETQFF.

This chain links TRBV5-6 with TRBJ2-7, with D possibly being TRBD2 (6 bases). The CDR3 runs 14 residues. V lost 4 bases, J lost 2 bases, and 13 bases lay in between. The germline V gene has CDR1 SGHDT and CDR2 YYEEEE. The chain's CDR3 is CASSVPGLTYEQYF. CDR3 in DNA: TGTGCCAGCAGCGTACCGGGACTCACCTACGAGCAGTACTTC.

The genes are TRBV12-3 or TRBV12-4 and TRBJ1-4; tentative D call: TRBD1 (6 bases). The CDR3 is 16 amino acids. Trimming took off 5 bases at V and 3 bases at J, with 16 bases between the two ends. CDR3 nucleotides: TGTGCCAGCAGTGAGGGGGATGGGGCGGCTAATGAAAAACTGTTTTTT. Its translation is CASSEGDGAANEKLFF.

This chain uses TRBV7-2 with TRBJ2-5, with a tentative D call TRBD2 (5 bases). The last part of the DNA fits TRBJ2-7 better; the J call may be wrong. The germline CDR1 and CDR2 sequences are SGHTA and FQGNSA. This CDR3 comprises 14 residues. Written as DNA, the CDR3 is TGTGCCAGCAGCTTAACCCGGGAATTGAACGAGCAGTACTTC. Amino acids: CASSLTRELNEQYF.

The V call is TRBV25-1, the J call TRBJ2-1; TRBD2 matches at 9 bases. V trimming: 0 bases; J trimming: 4 bases; junction bases outside the gene matches: 7. Germline V CDR1 and CDR2: MGHDK, SYGVNS. The CDR3 has 17 amino acids. CDR3 in amino acids: CASSEYEGRGGYNEQFF. CDR3 in DNA: TGTGCCAGCAGTGAATATGAGGGGCGGGGGGGGTACAATGAGCAGTTCTTC.

The chain has TRBV6-2 or TRBV6-3 and TRBJ1-5, with a possible D match to TRBD1 (6 bases). Germline V gene sequence: CDR1 MNHEY, CDR2 SVGEGT. V gave up 5 bases and J gave up 6 bases, with 17 bases separating them. CDR3 length: 15 amino acids. For the CDR3, the DNA is TGTGCCAGCAGTCCGGGAGGGGGGGCGCGTCAGCCCCAGCATTTT. Its translation is CASSPGGGARQPQHF.

This chain connects TRBV20-1 to TRBJ2-7, with a tentative D call TRBD2 (6 bases). Germline V gene data show CDR1 as DFQATT and CDR2 as SNEGSKA (reference sequence). CDR3 length equals 13 residues. With 6 bases removed from V and 2 bases from J, the gap between germline ends came to 14 bases. CDR3 coding DNA: TGCAGTGCCTCCGGGACTCAGACCTACGAGCAGTACTTC. It is translated as CSASGTQTYEQYF.

About this clonotype: One end of the junction does not line up with germline, which may come from a read error. V usage is TRBV7-2 and J usage is TRBJ2-3; TRBD2 matches at 12 bases. The CDR3 extends over 16 amino acids. CDR1 SGHTA and CDR2 FQGNSA come from the germline V gene. CDR3 residues: CAGSPYSSGGADTQYF. CDR3 nucleotides: TGTGCCGGCAGCCCATACTCTAGCGGGGGGGCTGATACGCAGTATTTT.

This clonotype was picked up a small number of times. The chain joins TRBV29-1 to TRBJ2-6; D tentatively reads TRBD1 or TRBD2 (5 bases each). CDR3 length: 16 residues. With 4 bases removed from V and 0 bases from J, the gap between germline ends came to 13 bases. Germline loops: CDR1 SQVTM, CDR2 ANQGSEA. The chain's CDR3 is CSVGGATGSGANVLTF. CDR3 in DNA: TGCAGCGTTGGAGGGGCTACAGGCTCTGGGGCCAACGTCCTGACTTTC.

The rearrangement links TRBV6-2 or TRBV6-3 to TRBJ2-7; 9 nucleotides agree with TRBD2. The CDR3 contains 15 residues. The V gene end was trimmed by 5 bases and the J gene end by 2 bases; junction bases not matched to a gene: 7. The germline V gene encodes CDR1 MNHEY and CDR2 SVGEGT. The CDR3, as DNA: TGTGCCAGCAGTCTCGGGACTAGCTTCCCCTACGAGCAGTACTTC. This encodes CASSLGTSFPYEQYF.